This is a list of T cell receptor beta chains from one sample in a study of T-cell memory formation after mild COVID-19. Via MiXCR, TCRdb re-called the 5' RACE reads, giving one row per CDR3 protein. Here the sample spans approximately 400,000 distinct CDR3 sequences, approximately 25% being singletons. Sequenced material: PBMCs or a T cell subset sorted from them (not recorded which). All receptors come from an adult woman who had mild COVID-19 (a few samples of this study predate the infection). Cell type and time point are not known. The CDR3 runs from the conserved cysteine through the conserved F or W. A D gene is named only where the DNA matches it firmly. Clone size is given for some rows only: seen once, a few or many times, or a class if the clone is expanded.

CASSLAANQPQHF,TGTGCCAGCAGCTTAGCGGCTAACCAGCCCCAGCATTTT,TRBV7-2,NA,NA,TRBJ1-5
CASRGSDLGPGELFF,TGTGCCAGTAGAGGGTCGGACCTAGGGCCCGGGGAGCTGTTTTTT,TRBV19,many,NA,TRBJ2-2
CASSLVPRDQETQYF,TGTGCCAGCAGCTTAGTCCCCAGGGACCAAGAGACCCAGTACTTC,TRBV7-7,few,NA,TRBJ2-5
CASSLFKNTEAFF,TGTGCCAGCAGTTTATTCAAAAACACTGAAGCTTTCTTT,TRBV27,few,NA,TRBJ1-1
CASSLDRGGPDTQYF,TGTGCCAGCAGCTTAGACAGGGGGGGACCAGATACGCAGTATTTT,TRBV7-9,NA,NA,TRBJ2-3
CASSNEGTGSYEQYF,TGTGCCAGCAGCAATGAGGGGACAGGCTCCTACGAGCAGTACTTC,TRBV9,NA,TRBD1,TRBJ2-7
CASSFIPGRYEQYF,TGCGCCAGCAGCTTCATCCCCGGACGCTACGAGCAGTACTTC,TRBV4-1,NA,NA,TRBJ2-7
CATSRGVGGRNEQFF,TGTGCCACCAGCAGAGGAGTGGGGGGCCGCAATGAGCAGTTCTTC,TRBV15,NA,NA,TRBJ2-1
CASSSDRSTNEKLFF,TGTGCCAGCAGCTCGGACAGATCAACTAATGAAAAACTGTTTTTT,TRBV7-9,NA,NA,TRBJ1-4
CASSVGPSDEQYF,TGTGCCAGCAGCGTGGGACCCTCCGACGAGCAGTACTTC,TRBV7-6,few,NA,TRBJ2-7
CASSWGGGLAAGNEQFF,TGCGCCAGCAGCTGGGGTGGGGGACTAGCGGCAGGTAATGAGCAGTTCTTC,TRBV5-1,few,TRBD2,TRBJ2-1